This T cell receptor (beta chain) was retrieved from a study of T-cell memory formation after mild COVID-19. Study summary: There were largely donor-specific TCR clusters.

CDR1 is SGHDT, CDR2 YYEEEE, per germline. The V end lost 3 bases, the J end lost 2 bases, and 12 bases lay between the germline ends. The CDR3 totals 15 residues. TCRdb itself ran the 5' RACE reads through MiXCR, one entry per CDR3 protein. The sample records roughly 120,000 distinct CDR3 sequences, roughly 15% being singletons. This clonotype was counted only a few times. Its antigen is currently unknown. Notes on the study in general: Whether day 37 second-wave clones are SARS-CoV-2-specific was not confirmed.

The sequenced material came from PBMCs or a T cell subset sorted from them (not recorded which). The V gene is TRBV5-6, the J gene TRBJ2-1; D unresolved. The sequence came from an adult woman who had mild COVID-19 (a few samples of this study predate the infection). Cell type and time point are not known. As DNA, the CDR3 is TGTGCCAGCAGCTATTATGGCCAGCCCTACAATGAGCAGTTCTTC. It yields the protein CASSYYGQPYNEQFF.